This T cell receptor (beta chain) was sequenced in a study of shared clonotypes between healthy human individuals (TCRdb year 2020). A note on the overall study: The cohort comprised a couple of women and three men aged 18 to 49 years. To estimate repertoire size and how much clonotype sharing occurs between individuals, the study deeply sequenced the blood TCR repertoires of several healthy adults. To increase sequencing depth and limit assay-specific biases, different laboratories used diverse techniques to prepare libraries and sequence TCR repertoires. Each donor's leukapheresis produced roughly between roughly 0.94 and 9.5 billion PBMCs.

What the authors observed across the whole study: Sampling was restricted to blood, and TCR repertoires in tissues likely differ from the TCR repertoires found in blood. The small number of donors limited the genetic and exposure-history diversity represented. Pairwise subsampling led to the expectation that sequencing depth would affect the degree of clonotype sharing among donors.

The CDR3, from cysteine to phenylalanine, totals 13 residues. Just CDR3 DNA is preserved here, 39 bases in frame from base 1. The germline V gene supplies CDR1 SGHRS and CDR2 YFSETQ. V lost 6 bases and J lost 1 base; the stretch between them is 10 bases long. About this clone itself: The antigen this receptor binds is unknown. The record has no base qualities; no much larger clone is one base away.

The donors were healthy, HIV-negative adults with no recently reported acute infections or vaccinations. Every donor was a Caucasian adult residing in Nashville, Tennessee, USA. For unsorted samples, tens of millions of PBMCs were counted, and genomic DNA was extracted using the QIAamp DNA Blood Mini kit. Blood was collected by leukapheresis, and PBMCs were isolated by Ficoll-Histopaque density gradient centrifugation and then cryopreserved in liquid nitrogen vapor phase. TCR CDR3 regions were amplified from genomic DNA by multiplex PCR using the deep immunoSEQ assay. Genomic DNA extracted from each cell subset was distributed evenly over all wells of several immunoSEQ 96-well plates, and each plate served as one replicate. For unsorted PBMC, around 300 ng of genomic DNA, equivalent to around 33,000 T cell genomes, went into each replicate PCR. Genomic DNA from unsorted PBMC was sequenced over ten immunoSEQ deep assay plates. Purified libraries were quantified with a Qubit 3.0 fluorometer, sized on a Bioanalyzer 2100, and re-quantified with the KAPA Library Quantification kit. Every immunoSEQ 96-well plate was sequenced on a dedicated single-read 150-cycle Illumina NextSeq 550 flow cell. On the study's bioinformatics: Because the immunoSEQ output included only junctional sequences and no quality scores, the filtering could not be the same as the filtering used for full-length reads. To assign V/J genes and CDR3, sequences were annotated using PyIR, a Python wrapper for IgBLAST v1.9, with IMGT germline references. Reads were filtered out if the reads had weak V/J assignments (E-value above 1e-6), no CDR3, stop codons, out-of-frame junctions, or ambiguous translated residues. V3J clonotypes were defined by identical inferred V gene, J gene, and CDR3 amino acid sequence. To compute the percentage overlap between repertoires, the number of shared unique clonotypes was divided by the size of the smaller repertoire. Repertoire richness was assessed with RTK rarefaction, the Chao1 estimator, and Recon v2.1 estimates of unobserved clonotypes. TCRdb retrieved this table from immuneACCESS and kept in-frame rearrangements only. Not all clones are present; in checked studies, unresolved V genes account for under half, and no reason is known for the remainder. V and J calls and clone size are given by that table; D and trimming were obtained from the DNA. The sample contains approximately 470,000 clones, roughly 80% of them found a single time. The top ten constitute over 9.5% of the sample.

The clonotype was recovered from a woman between 35 and 50 years old in good health. Some clones in this sample may be carry-over from other donors' samples. Sequencing was performed on PBMCs. The chain uses TRBV5-1 and TRBJ1-1; the D gene is not confidently resolved. The CDR3 protein sequence reads: CASNPDGNTEAFF. The DNA is TGCGCCAGCAACCCCGACGGGAACACTGAAGCTTTCTTT.